This record concerns one T cell receptor (beta chain) sequence. This sample is drawn from a study of technical replicates of blood from several donors. Germline V gene lookup returns CDR1 SGHRS and CDR2 YFSETQ. Trimming left V 0 bases short and J 1 base short, with 13 bases between. The CDR3 loop spans 16 amino acids. TCRdb's table, derived via immunoSEQ multiplex PCR, lists solely in-frame clones and lacks some. Among around 80,000 clones listed, about 92% were seen once. The specimen was T cells isolated from PBMCs. The chain employs TRBV5-1 and TRBJ1-1, with D tentatively TRBD1 (5 bases). This TCR derives from a human donor in good health. As DNA, the CDR3 is TGCGCCAGCAGCTTGGGTGTCAGAGGACAGAACACTGAAGCTTTCTTT. It codes for CASSLGVRGQNTEAFF.